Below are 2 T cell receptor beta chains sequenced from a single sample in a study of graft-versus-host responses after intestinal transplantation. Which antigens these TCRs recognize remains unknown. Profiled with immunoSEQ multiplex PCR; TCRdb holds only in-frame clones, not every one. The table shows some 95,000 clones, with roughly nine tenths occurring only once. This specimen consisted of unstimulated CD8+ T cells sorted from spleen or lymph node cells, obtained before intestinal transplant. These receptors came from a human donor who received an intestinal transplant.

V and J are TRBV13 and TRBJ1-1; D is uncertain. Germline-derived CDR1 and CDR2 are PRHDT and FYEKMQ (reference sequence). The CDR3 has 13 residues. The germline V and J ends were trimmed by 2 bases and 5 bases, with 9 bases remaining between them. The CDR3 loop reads CASSLNRGTEAFF. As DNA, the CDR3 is TGTGCCAGCAGCTTAAACAGAGGGACTGAAGCTTTCTTT. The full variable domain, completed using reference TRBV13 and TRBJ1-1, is AAGVIQSPRHLIKEKRETATLKCYPIPRHDTVYWYQQGPGQDPQFLISFYEKMQSDKGSIPDRFSAQQFSDYHSELNMSSLELGDSALYFCASSLNRGTEAFFGQGTRLTVV.

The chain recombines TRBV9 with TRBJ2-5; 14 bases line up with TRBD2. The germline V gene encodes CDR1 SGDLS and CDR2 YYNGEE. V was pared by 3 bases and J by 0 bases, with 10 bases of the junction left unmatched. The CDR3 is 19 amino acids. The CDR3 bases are TGTGCCAGCAGCGCAGAGACTAGCGGGGGGGCTAGGTACCAAGAGACCCAGTACTTC. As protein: CASSAETSGGARYQETQYF.